The sample holds a few counts of the clone carrying this TCR beta chain. These data are taken from a study of shared T cell receptors in the human thymus. The data were produced by immunoSEQ multiplex PCR, yet TCRdb's version contains in-frame clones alone and is incomplete. This sample has hundreds of thousands of clones, with around 82% found just once. CDR1 SGDLS and CDR2 YYNGEE come from the germline V gene. V gave up 7 bases and J gave up 4 bases, with 22 bases separating them. The CDR3 is made up of 16 amino acids. These data are also associated with another study on human thymus T cells.

The chain combines TRBV9 with TRBJ2-3; D perhaps matches TRBD2 (6 bases). The TCR sequence derives from a boy younger than two with a congenital heart defect. The sample comprised thymocytes. In DNA form, the CDR3 reads TGTGCCAGCTCCTGCCATAAAGCGGGCGTCTCAGATACGCAGTATTTT. Its protein product is CASSCHKAGVSDTQYF.